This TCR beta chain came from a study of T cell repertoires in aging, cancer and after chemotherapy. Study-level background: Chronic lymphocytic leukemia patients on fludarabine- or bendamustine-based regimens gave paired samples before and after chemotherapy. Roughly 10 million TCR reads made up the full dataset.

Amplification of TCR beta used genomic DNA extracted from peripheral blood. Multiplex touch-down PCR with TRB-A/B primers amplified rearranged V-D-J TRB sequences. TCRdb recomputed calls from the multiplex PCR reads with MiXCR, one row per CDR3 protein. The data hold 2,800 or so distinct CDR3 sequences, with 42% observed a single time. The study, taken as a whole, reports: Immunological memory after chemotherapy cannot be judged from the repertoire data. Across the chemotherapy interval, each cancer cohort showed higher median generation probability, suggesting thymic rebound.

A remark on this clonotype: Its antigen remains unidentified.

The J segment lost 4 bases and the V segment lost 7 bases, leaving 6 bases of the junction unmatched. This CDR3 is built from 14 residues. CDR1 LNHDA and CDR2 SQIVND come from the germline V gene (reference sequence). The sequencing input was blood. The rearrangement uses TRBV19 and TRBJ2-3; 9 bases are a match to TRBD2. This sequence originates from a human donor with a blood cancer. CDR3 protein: CASMRREGSDTQYF. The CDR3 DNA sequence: TGTGCCAGTATGCGGCGGGAGGGTTCAGATACGCAGTATTTT.